Presented here are 27 T cell receptor beta chains from one specimen sequenced in a study of blood T cell repertoires in COVID-19. Profiling relied on immunoSEQ multiplex PCR, and the TCRdb table lists in-frame clones only, not all of them. This repertoire shows hundreds of thousands of clones, 80% to 90% found once; its top ten account for roughly 2%. The specimen sequenced was PBMCs or T cells enriched from blood (not recorded which). The receptor set was obtained from a man between 25 and 39 years old who had recovered from COVID-19.

J is TRBJ2-3 and V is TRBV4-3, with 11 bases that match TRBD1. Germline CDR1 is LGHNA and CDR2 is YSLEER. There are 17 residues in the CDR3. The V gene end was trimmed by 3 bases and the J gene end by 2 bases; junction bases not matched to a gene: 7. In nucleotides, the CDR3 is TGCGCCAGCAGCCAGGCCCCCGGACAGGGGGCCACAGATACGCAGTATTTT. This gives the protein CASSQAPGQGATDTQYF.

The chain has TRBV7-9 and TRBJ2-1; TRBD2 matches at 11 bases. The V segment lost 4 bases and the J segment 7 bases; nucleotides outside the gene matches: 9. The CDR3 extends over 16 amino acids. CDR1 and CDR2 from the germline V gene are SEHNR and FQNEAQ (reference sequence). The CDR3 DNA sequence: TGTGCCAGCAGCTCAAGGCCGGGACTAGCGGTTAATGAGCAGTTCTTC. Translated, it gives CASSSRPGLAVNEQFF.

The chain has TRBV4-3 and TRBJ2-7, with D possibly matching TRBD1 (6 bases). V gave up 3 bases and J gave up 0 bases, with 15 bases separating them. In germline, CDR1 is LGHNA, CDR2 YSLEER. This CDR3 region has 16 residues. The CDR3 nucleotides read TGCGCCAGCAGCCAGGGGAACCAGGGGAGCTCCTACGAGCAGTACTTC. Amino acid sequence: CASSQGNQGSSYEQYF.

This clone was observed once. V usage is TRBV5-4 and J usage is TRBJ1-2, with 7 nucleotides matching TRBD1. The junction had 11 bases not matched to a gene; V was cut back by 4 bases and J by 8 bases. Looked up from germline, CDR1 is SGHNT and CDR2 is YYREEE (reference sequence). The CDR3 runs 14 residues. CDR3 nucleotide sequence: TGTGCCAGCAGCCAACGAGACAGGGTGGAAGGCTACACCTTC. This encodes CASSQRDRVEGYTF.

The chain is built from TRBV7-3 and TRBJ2-7, with D perhaps matching TRBD1 (6 bases). Trimming shortened V by 4 bases and J by 9 bases, and 19 bases separated the two germline ends. CDR1 and CDR2 (germline): SGHTA, FQGTGA. The CDR3 totals 14 residues. The CDR3 nucleotides are TGTGCCAGCAGCTCGATCCCGGGACAACAGGGGCAGTACTTC. Translated: CASSSIPGQQGQYF.

The chain combines TRBV10-2 with TRBJ1-5, with D perhaps TRBD1 (6 bases). CDR3 length equals 14 residues. CDR1 WSHSY and CDR2 SAAADI come from the germline V gene. Trimming cost V 6 bases and J 0 bases, with 9 bases left between them. DNA for the CDR3: TGCGCCAGCAGAGGGGGTTATAGCAATCAGCCCCAGCATTTT. This codes for CASRGGYSNQPQHF.

The chain uses TRBV6-5 and TRBJ1-1; tentatively, D is TRBD1 (5 bases). This CDR3 comprises 13 residues. Trimming removed 6 bases from V and 13 bases from J, with 21 bases in between. From germline, CDR1 is MNHEY and CDR2 SVGAGI. The CDR3 sequence is CASRRIARGEDFF. CDR3 in DNA: TGTGCCAGCAGGCGAATAGCCAGAGGGGAGGATTTCTTT.

This sequence joins TRBV7-9 and TRBJ1-2; TRBD1 agrees at 8 bases. V lost 3 bases to trimming and J lost 8 bases; unmatched junction nucleotides: 11. Germline V gene data show CDR1 as SEHNR and CDR2 as FQNEAQ (reference sequence). CDR3 length equals 15 residues. The DNA for the CDR3 is TGTGCCAGCAGCTTGACAGGGGCCGCCTCACAGGGCTACACCTTC. It yields the protein CASSLTGAASQGYTF.

This chain uses TRBV19 with TRBJ2-5; 9 nucleotides line up with TRBD1. There are 18 residues in the CDR3. Germline CDR1 reads LNHDA; CDR2 reads SQIVND (reference sequence). V lost 3 bases to trimming and J lost 1 base; unmatched junction nucleotides: 12. CDR3 residues: CASSISGTGQMGQETQYF. CDR3 in DNA: TGTGCCAGTAGTATCAGCGGGACAGGGCAAATGGGCCAAGAGACCCAGTACTTC.

The V call is TRBV5-1, the J call TRBJ2-5, with TRBD1 matching over 7 bases. The trim removed 0 bases at V and 7 bases at J, leaving 9 bases unmatched. CDR1 and CDR2 from the germline V gene are SGHRS and YFSETQ. CDR3 length equals 15 residues. The CDR3 here is CASSLAGQSPGTQYF. Written as DNA, the CDR3 is TGCGCCAGCAGCTTGGCGGGACAGTCACCCGGGACCCAGTACTTC.

The chain uses TRBV7-2 and TRBJ2-5; 10 positions match TRBD2. V lost 2 bases, J lost 5 bases, and 8 bases stayed unmatched. The CDR3 covers 16 residues. The germline gives CDR1 SGHTA, CDR2 FQGNSA. CDR3 protein: CASSLFSSSGGETQYF. DNA of the CDR3: TGTGCCAGCAGCTTATTTAGTAGTAGCGGGGGGGAGACCCAGTACTTC.

V and J are TRBV11-2 and TRBJ1-3, with unresolved D. CDR1 is SGHAT and CDR2 is FQNNGV in the germline V gene. CDR3 length equals 15 residues. V dropped 7 bases and J dropped 0 bases, with 13 bases sitting between them. CDR3 bases: TGTGCCAGCATCTCCCTGCGGGACTCTGGAAACACCATATATTTT. Protein sequence: CASISLRDSGNTIYF.

The table lists this clone with a few counts. This chain uses TRBV30 with TRBJ1-1; tentatively, D is TRBD1 (5 bases). CDR1 and CDR2 from the germline V gene are GTSNPN and SVGIG (reference sequence). CDR3 length: 14 amino acids. Trimming removed 4 bases at V and 1 base at J, with 13 bases between. The CDR3 DNA reads as TGTGCCTGGACTCCCAGGACACCGAACACTGAAGCTTTCTTT. Translated, it gives CAWTPRTPNTEAFF.

The chain has TRBV10-3 and TRBJ2-7; TRBD2 matches at 7 bases. Germline V gene lookup returns CDR1 ENHRY and CDR2 SYGVKD. The CDR3 is 15 amino acids. Trimming took 0 bases from V and 6 from J; bases not matched to a gene: 8. CDR3 bases: TGTGCCATCAGTGAGTCGGGGACGGGGGGTGGCGAGCAGTACTTC. Amino acids: CAISESGTGGGEQYF.

This chain uses TRBV7-9 with TRBJ1-3; D gene uncertain. The CDR3 has 15 residues. V lost 4 bases and J 2 bases, leaving 12 bases between the germline ends. CDR1 and CDR2 from the germline V gene are SEHNR and FQNEAQ (reference sequence). CDR3 residues: CASSSPEGPGNTIYF. The CDR3 DNA reads as TGTGCCAGCAGCTCCCCAGAGGGCCCTGGAAACACCATATATTTT.

The V and J genes are TRBV4-2 and TRBJ2-7, with 9 bases fitting TRBD2. V was pared by 0 bases and J by 1 base, with 7 bases of the junction left unmatched. The CDR3 spans 17 residues. In germline, CDR1 is LGHNA, CDR2 YNFKEQ. This CDR3 is CASSQDTRGGQSYEQYF. CDR3 nucleotides: TGTGCCAGCAGCCAAGATACGCGGGGGGGCCAGTCCTACGAGCAGTACTTC.

The chain carries TRBV5-1 and TRBJ1-2; no definite D call. From germline, CDR1 is SGHRS and CDR2 YFSETQ. Trimming removed 2 bases from V and 4 bases from J, with 12 bases in between. The CDR3 is 14 residues long. The CDR3 loop reads CASSLGREGYGYTF. DNA of the CDR3: TGCGCCAGCAGCTTAGGGCGGGAGGGCTATGGCTACACCTTC.

A note on this clone: Additional DNA sequences in this sample encode the identical CDR3. The rearrangement uses TRBV18 and TRBJ2-3; 7 bases match TRBD2. From germline, CDR1 is KGHSH and CDR2 LQKENI. V shed 2 bases, J shed 1 base, and the junction held 0 bases outside the gene matches. The CDR3 is made up of 14 amino acids. In nucleotides, the CDR3 is TGTGCCAGCTCACCAGGGGGGGGCACAGATACGCAGTATTTT. Amino acids: CASSPGGGTDTQYF.

This chain uses TRBV6-1 with TRBJ2-3; 7 nucleotides agree with TRBD2. V was clipped by 2 bases and J by 11 bases; unmatched bases: 13. The germline CDR1 and CDR2 sequences are MNHNS and SASEGT. The CDR3 consists of 15 residues. CDR3 DNA sequence: TGTGCCAGCAGTGAACGGGGGGACTTTGTTTCGGTGCAGTATTTT. Its translation: CASSERGDFVSVQYF.

This clone has a single count. This chain connects TRBV18 to TRBJ2-2; D remains ambiguous. CDR1 is KGHSH and CDR2 is LQKENI in the germline V gene. The CDR3 runs 14 residues. V lost 5 bases and J 5 bases, leaving 12 bases between the germline ends. This CDR3 is CASSFSGWTGELFF. In DNA form, the CDR3 reads TGTGCCAGCTCATTCTCGGGTTGGACCGGGGAGCTGTTTTTT. Variable domain in full (rest from reference TRBV18 and TRBJ2-2): NAGVMQNPRHLVRRRGQEARLRCSPMKGHSHVYWYRQLPEEGLKFMVYLQKENIIDESGMPKERFSAEFPKEGPSILRIQQVVRGDSAAYFCASSFSGWTGELFFGEGSRLTVL.

The V gene is TRBV15, the J gene TRBJ2-1; TRBD2 matches 8 bases. The CDR3 length is 15 residues. J lost 4 bases, V lost 1 base, and 3 bases had no gene match. Germline values: CDR1 LNHNV, CDR2 YYDKDF (reference sequence). The CDR3 sequence is CATSRVASGYNEQFF. The CDR3 DNA reads as TGTGCCACCAGCAGAGTAGCTAGCGGGTACAATGAGCAGTTCTTC.

This clone was observed once. The chain carries TRBV7-2 and TRBJ2-1; D is possibly TRBD1 (6 bases). In germline, CDR1 is SGHTA, CDR2 FQGNSA. The germline V and J ends were trimmed by 5 bases and 0 bases, with 11 bases remaining between them. The CDR3 extends over 15 amino acids. The CDR3 DNA reads as TGTGCCAGCAGCCCACAGGGTAGCTCCTACAATGAGCAGTTCTTC. It translates to CASSPQGSSYNEQFF.

The J gene is TRBJ1-2, the V gene TRBV18, with D perhaps TRBD1 (6 bases). V was cut by 6 bases and J by 1 base, with 15 bases left in between. Germline CDR1 and CDR2: KGHSH and LQKENI. The CDR3 consists of 15 residues. In nucleotides, the CDR3 is TGTGCCAGCTCCCAGGGACAACAAATTAACTATGGCTACACCTTC. Protein product: CASSQGQQINYGYTF.

The chain uses TRBV12-3 or TRBV12-4 and TRBJ1-2, with 7 bases that match TRBD1. Trimming at V came to 5 bases and at J to 4 bases, leaving 4 bases not matched to a gene. This CDR3 is 13 amino acids long. CDR3 sequence (DNA): TGTGCCAGCAGTGCCGGGACAGCCTATGGCTACACCTTC. This codes for CASSAGTAYGYTF.

Here the CDR3 DNA reads TGCGCCAGCAGCTCACAGGGCCCAGATACGCAGTATTTT. Translation gives CASSSQGPDTQYF. This chain joins TRBV5-1 and TRBJ2-3, with D tentatively TRBD1 (6 bases). Germline V gene lookup returns CDR1 SGHRS and CDR2 YFSETQ. CDR3 size: 13 residues. Trimming removed 3 bases from V and 4 bases from J, with 9 bases in between.

The rearrangement joins TRBV7-9 to TRBJ1-1; TRBD1 is a possible D gene (6 bases). V gave up 5 bases and J gave up 4 bases, with 20 bases separating them. Per the germline V gene, CDR1 is SEHNR and CDR2 is FQNEAQ (reference sequence). The CDR3 runs to 16 residues. The CDR3 region has the DNA TGTGCCAGCAGCCCCCAGGGGTGGGGGAGAGCCACTGAAGCTTTCTTT. This sequence encodes CASSPQGWGRATEAFF.

The gene calls are TRBV11-2 and TRBJ2-1, with 9 bases identical to TRBD2. From germline, CDR1 is SGHAT and CDR2 FQNNGV. V lost 5 bases to trimming and J lost 10 bases; unmatched junction nucleotides: 3. There are 12 residues in the CDR3. CDR3 sequence reads: CASSTGTSEQFF. The CDR3 nucleotides read TGTGCCAGCAGCACCGGGACTAGCGAGCAGTTCTTC.